This entry lists 21 T cell receptor beta chains sequenced from one sample in a study of CD8 T cells in Susac syndrome (dated by TCRdb to about 2019). The protocol used for the library was the immunoSEQ multiplex PCR assay. RNA was extracted with the RNeasy kit and roughly 0.45 to 1 ug was reverse transcribed using random hexamers. In TCRdb, the public reads were trimmed at Q25 with fastp and aligned with MiXCR, with productive beta chains retained. Entries are consolidated by CDR3 protein sequence, retaining the most common genes and DNA. Within this sample are about 190,000 distinct CDR3 sequences, with more than 90% of them counted one time only. The ten most abundant clones make up approximately 0.1% of the sample. The sample comprised CD4+ T cells from PBMCs. These receptors originate from a human donor with Susac syndrome.

The chain couples TRBV5-4 to TRBJ2-5; tentative D call: TRBD1 (6 bases). The CDR3 length is 14 residues. Germline V gene data show CDR1 as SGHNT and CDR2 as YYREEE (reference sequence). V lost 1 base to trimming and J lost 5 bases, with 12 bases between them. DNA of the CDR3: TGTGCCAGCAGCTTGATGGGGGCCGGGGAGACCCAGTACTTC. As protein: CASSLMGAGETQYF.

V and J are TRBV11-2 and TRBJ2-3; D not resolved. The CDR3 spans 12 residues. With 0 bases removed from V and 4 bases from J, the gap between germline ends came to 2 bases. The germline CDR1 and CDR2 sequences are SGHAT and FQNNGV. CDR3 nucleotides: TGTGCCAGCAGCTTAGACCCAGATACGCAGTATTTT. This codes for CASSLDPDTQYF.

The chain carries TRBV7-2 and TRBJ2-6, with 7 bases that match TRBD1. CDR1 is SGHTA and CDR2 is FQGNSA in the germline V gene. This CDR3 has 15 amino acids. The junction had 5 bases not matched to a gene; V was cut back by 6 bases and J by 3 bases. The CDR3 sequence: CASRIGGVGANVLTF. In DNA, the CDR3 is TGTGCCAGCAGGATAGGGGGCGTTGGGGCCAACGTCCTGACTTTC.

This rearrangement joins TRBV18 to TRBJ2-2; D possibly corresponds to TRBD1 (6 bases). CDR3 length: 14 residues. Trimming left V 2 bases short and J 4 bases short, with 8 bases between. Germline lookup yields CDR1 KGHSH and CDR2 LQKENI. DNA of the CDR3: TGTGCCAGCTCACCAAAACAGGGCACCGGGGAGCTGTTTTTT. Amino acid sequence: CASSPKQGTGELFF.

The chain combines TRBV6-5 with TRBJ2-5; 14 nucleotides line up with TRBD2. The germline V gene encodes CDR1 MNHEY and CDR2 SVGAGI. V gave up 5 bases and J gave up 12 bases; unmatched junction bases: 8. CDR3 length: 14 amino acids. In DNA form, the CDR3 reads TGTGCCAGCAGTCGAGGGTCGACTAGCGGGGGGGAGTACTTC. It translates to CASSRGSTSGGEYF.

The V call is TRBV30, the J call TRBJ2-7; tentatively, D is TRBD1 or TRBD2 (6 bases each). With 3 bases removed from V and 6 bases from J, the gap between germline ends came to 24 bases. The germline CDR1 and CDR2 sequences are GTSNPN and SVGIG (reference sequence). This CDR3 is built from 16 residues. CDR3 in DNA: TGTGCCTGGAGGCCCAAGGGGGGAGCCACTCCTTTCGAGCAGTACTTC. Protein: CAWRPKGGATPFEQYF.

This chain's CDR3 is CASRVQGGSGELFF. In DNA, the CDR3 is TGTGCCAGCAGAGTCCAGGGGGGATCCGGGGAGCTGTTTTTT. The chain carries TRBV7-7 and TRBJ2-2; perhaps TRBD1 as D (7 bases). Trimming took 6 bases from V and 6 from J, leaving 14 bases between them. The germline V gene encodes CDR1 SSHAT and CDR2 FNYEAQ (reference sequence). The CDR3 spans 14 residues.

The rearrangement uses TRBV20-1 and TRBJ1-2, with unresolved D. Germline CDR1 DFQATT, CDR2 SNEGSKA (reference sequence). This CDR3 has 13 residues. V was trimmed by 0 bases and J by 8 bases, leaving 13 bases between them. CDR3 loop: CSARDIGVGGYTF. The DNA of the CDR3 is TGCAGTGCTAGAGATATCGGGGTTGGCGGCTACACCTTC.

The CDR3 DNA is TGTGCCAGCAGTGCGACAGAGGGTGGCTACACCTTC. Translation: CASSATEGGYTF. This chain uses TRBV2 with TRBJ1-2; possible D gene TRBD1, 5 bases. From germline, CDR1 is SNHLY and CDR2 FYNNEI. V shed 4 bases and J shed 7 bases, with 10 bases lying between them. The CDR3 extends over 12 amino acids.

This clonotype was found once. The chain links TRBV7-2 to TRBJ2-7; the D gene is possibly TRBD1 (6 bases). Looked up from germline, CDR1 is SGHTA and CDR2 is FQGNSA. CDR3 length equals 14 residues. The V end was cut by 1 base, the J end by 4 bases, with 11 bases between. CDR3 in DNA: TGTGCCAGCAGCTTAGGACAGGCGGTGTACGAGCAGTACTTC. Its protein product is CASSLGQAVYEQYF.

This chain uses TRBV18 with TRBJ2-7; a weak D match, TRBD1 (6 bases). V was cut by 4 bases and J by 6 bases, with 25 bases left in between. CDR1 is KGHSH and CDR2 is LQKENI in the germline V gene. The CDR3 totals 17 residues. The DNA for the CDR3 is TGTGCCAGCTCACGGGGCCAAAACAGGGCGCGCGGTGGCGAGCAGTACTTC. Protein product: CASSRGQNRARGGEQYF.

The gene calls are TRBV7-9 and TRBJ2-1, with D unresolved. CDR3 length: 16 residues. The germline V gene encodes CDR1 SEHNR and CDR2 FQNEAQ (reference sequence). Trimming cost V 1 base and J 7 bases, with 17 bases left between them. This chain's CDR3 is CASSLEVFRVVNEQFF. The CDR3, as DNA: TGTGCCAGCAGCTTAGAGGTGTTTCGCGTAGTGAATGAGCAGTTCTTC.

The rearrangement uses TRBV5-4 and TRBJ2-2; D not resolved. In germline, CDR1 is SGHNT, CDR2 YYREEE (reference sequence). Trimming stripped 4 bases from V and 6 bases from J, with 19 bases between. The CDR3 runs to 16 residues. CDR3: CASSARRLEWAGELFF. The CDR3 DNA follows: TGTGCCAGCAGCGCCAGGCGGCTAGAGTGGGCCGGGGAGCTGTTTTTT. Variable domain in full (rest from reference TRBV5-4 and TRBJ2-2): ETGVTQSPTHLIKTRGQQVTLRCSSQSGHNTVSWYQQALGQGPQFIFQYYREEENGRGNFPPRFSGLQFPNYSSELNVNALELDDSALYLCASSARRLEWAGELFFGEGSRLTVL.

The V call is TRBV20-1, the J call TRBJ2-5; 9 bases map to TRBD2. This CDR3 region has 13 residues. Germline CDR1 and CDR2: DFQATT and SNEGSKA (reference sequence). The V segment lost 7 bases and the J segment 5 bases; nucleotides outside the gene matches: 8. The CDR3: CSGLAESLETQYF. As DNA, the CDR3 is TGCAGTGGACTAGCGGAAAGTTTGGAGACCCAGTACTTC.

The chain recombines TRBV7-3 with TRBJ2-3; a weak D match, TRBD2 (6 bases). Trimming removed 6 bases at V and 6 bases at J, with 13 bases between. CDR1 SGHTA and CDR2 FQGTGA come from the germline V gene. This CDR3 contains 13 residues. The CDR3 here is CASRAGGVDTQYF. CDR3 nucleotide sequence: TGTGCCAGCAGAGCCGGGGGTGTCGATACGCAGTATTTT.

This clonotype was seen once. The J gene is TRBJ1-5, the V gene TRBV12-3 or TRBV12-4; D gene uncertain. There are 13 residues in the CDR3. The V end lost 7 bases, the J end lost 4 bases, and 11 bases lay between the germline ends. CDR3 loop: CASTLELNQPQHF. In nucleotides, the CDR3 is TGTGCCAGCACCCTCGAATTGAATCAGCCCCAGCATTTT.

The chain recombines TRBV4-3 with TRBJ2-3; 10 bases align to TRBD1. The CDR3 spans 16 residues. Germline V gives CDR1 LGHNA, CDR2 YSLEER. V gave up 1 base and J gave up 3 bases; unmatched junction bases: 4. The DNA of the CDR3 is TGCGCCAGCAGCCAAGTTTGGACAGGGGGTACAGATACGCAGTATTTT. Protein: CASSQVWTGGTDTQYF.

The V and J genes are TRBV28 and TRBJ1-5; D is unclear. In germline, CDR1 is MDHEN, CDR2 SYDVKM. The V gene lost 4 bases and the J gene lost 9 bases, with 7 bases spanning the gap. The CDR3 runs 11 residues. This CDR3 is CASSWDRPQHF. CDR3 bases: TGTGCCAGCAGTTGGGATCGGCCCCAGCATTTT.

The rearrangement links TRBV4-1 to TRBJ1-6; no reliable D call. V was pared by 3 bases and J by 8 bases, with 17 bases between. Germline V gene data show CDR1 as MGHRA and CDR2 as YSYEKL. The CDR3 totals 16 residues. The CDR3, as DNA: TGCGCCAGCAGCCACGAACCACTACCGCAGGATTCACCCCTCCACTTT. It translates to CASSHEPLPQDSPLHF.

J is TRBJ2-1 and V is TRBV4-2, with 15 positions matching TRBD2. The V gene end was trimmed by 3 bases and the J gene end by 5 bases; junction bases not matched to a gene: 11. CDR3 length: 19 residues. Germline values: CDR1 LGHNA, CDR2 YNFKEQ. For the CDR3, the DNA is TGTGCCAGCAGCCATCCCAACCCGGGACTAGCGGGGGGACACAATGAGCAGTTCTTC. The encoded protein is CASSHPNPGLAGGHNEQFF.

The CDR3, as DNA: TGTGCCAGCGCAGTAAAAACTAGCACAGATACGCAGTATTTT. Its translation is CASAVKTSTDTQYF. The rearrangement uses TRBV5-4 and TRBJ2-3, with D uncertain. Trimming stripped 7 bases from V and 0 bases from J, with 12 bases between. Germline V gene data show CDR1 as SGHNT and CDR2 as YYREEE (reference sequence). The CDR3 spans 14 residues.